This T cell receptor beta chain was identified in a study of T-cell memory formation after mild COVID-19. General study points: Contracting CD4+ clones lay largely in CM and EM, with CD8+ ones residing in EMRA. Contracting clones from day 15 to 85 showed balanced CD4/CD8; later expanders favored CD4+.

TCRdb passed the 5' RACE reads through MiXCR, listing each CDR3 protein once. The sample contains around 470,000 distinct CDR3 sequences, over 15% of which appear only once. CDR1 and CDR2 from the germline V gene are SEHNR and FQNEAQ (reference sequence). The CDR3 has 15 amino acids. Between the trimmed V and J ends, which lost 1 base and 0 bases, there was a span of 8 bases. This clonotype was observed a few times. The target antigen is unknown. J is TRBJ2-3 and V is TRBV7-9; no clear D gene. Sequenced sample: PBMCs or a T cell subset sorted from them (not recorded which). The receptor was derived from an adult woman who had mild COVID-19 (a few samples of this study predate the infection). Cell type and time point are not known. The CDR3 DNA reads as TGTGCCAGCAGCTTAGGGGATACTAGCACAGATACGCAGTATTTT. Encoded protein: CASSLGDTSTDTQYF.